This record covers a single TCR beta chain. The data were taken from a study of T cell changes during pregnancy in multiple sclerosis. V was clipped by 4 bases and J by 3 bases, with 15 bases between them. This CDR3 is built from 15 residues. CDR1 and CDR2 (germline): MNHEY, SVGAGI. Assay: immunoSEQ multiplex PCR; the TCRdb copy retains only in-frame clones and omits some. Here the sample spans approximately 32,000 clones, around nine tenths being singletons. This clonotype was sampled from a female donor with multiple sclerosis, enrolled in a pregnancy study. The J gene is TRBJ1-1, the V gene TRBV6-5; D unresolved. The specimen was CD8+ T cells from peripheral blood mononuclear cells, collected in the first trimester of pregnancy. The CDR3 loop is CASSSLYRVYTEAFF. The DNA of the CDR3 is TGTGCCAGCAGTTCTTTATATCGGGTTTACACTGAAGCTTTCTTT.